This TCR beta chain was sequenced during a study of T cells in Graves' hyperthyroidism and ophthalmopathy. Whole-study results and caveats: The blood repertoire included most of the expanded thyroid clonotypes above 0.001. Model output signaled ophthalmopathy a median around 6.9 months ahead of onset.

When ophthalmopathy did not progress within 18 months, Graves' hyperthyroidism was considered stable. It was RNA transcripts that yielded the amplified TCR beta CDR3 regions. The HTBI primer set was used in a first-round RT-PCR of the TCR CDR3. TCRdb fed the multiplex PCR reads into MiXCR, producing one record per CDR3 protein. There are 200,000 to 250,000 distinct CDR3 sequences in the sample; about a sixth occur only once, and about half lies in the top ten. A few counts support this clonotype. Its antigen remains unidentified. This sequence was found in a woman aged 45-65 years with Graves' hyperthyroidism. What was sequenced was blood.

For the CDR3, the DNA is TGTGCCAGTACCCAGACTAGCGGGAGATCGGGCACCGGGGAGCTGTTTTTT. The encoded protein is CASTQTSGRSGTGELFF. The chain carries TRBV19 and TRBJ2-2, with 12 nucleotides matching TRBD2. V shed 7 bases and J 4 bases; nucleotides not matched to a gene: 10. This CDR3 region has 17 residues. Germline CDR1 reads LNHDA; CDR2 reads SQIVND (reference sequence).